The present TCR beta chain was sequenced within a study of cytomegalovirus exposure and HLA in healthy donors. Study as a whole: An early release of data contained 70 million to 95 million unique TCRs, which came from HLA-typed donors. General study points: In a later analysis, a missense DCLRE1C variant was linked to TCR beta V- and J-gene trimming.

From germline, CDR1 is SNHLY and CDR2 FYNNEI. V dropped 4 bases and J dropped 5; count of bases not matched to a gene: 1. The CDR3 covers 12 residues. Note on this clone: The antigen is unknown.

Researchers ran the PCR with 60 Vbeta and 13 Jbeta primers. Sequenced by immunoSEQ multiplex PCR; TCRdb stores in-frame clones only, minus some. This table has 150,000 or so clones, about two thirds appearing once. The receptor comes from a woman in her late teens or twenties in good health and CMV-seronegative. The sequencing sample was made of PBMCs. The gene calls are TRBV2 and TRBJ2-5; TRBD2 matches at 7 bases. The CDR3 DNA reads as TGTGCCAGCAGTGGCGGGGGTGAGACCCAGTACTTC. It encodes CASSGGGETQYF.